Presented here are 30 T cell receptor beta chains from one specimen sequenced in a study of T-cell reconstitution after alpha-beta-depleted transplantation in children. The library targeted TCRbeta and was prepared with unique molecular identifiers. TCRdb reprocessed the PCR reads via MiXCR and lists one record per CDR3 protein. The sample lists 6,500 to 10,000 distinct CDR3 sequences; about 16% were seen once. Material: PBMCs, mostly from graft donor cells, obtained 60 days after TCRalphabeta/CD19-depleted stem cell transplant. These receptors were taken from a girl under three years old who had a stem cell transplant for combined immunodeficiency, so the T cells may come from the graft donor.

This clonotype was recorded at least ten times. The V call is TRBV7-9, the J call TRBJ1-4; a weak D match, TRBD1 (5 bases). Trimming took 5 bases from V and 11 from J, leaving 12 bases between them. Germline CDR1 SEHNR, CDR2 FQNEAQ (reference sequence). The length of the CDR3 is 12 residues. The CDR3 here is CASSVAGWKLFF. The CDR3 DNA reads TGTGCCAGCAGCGTTGCAGGGTGGAAACTGTTTTTT. The whole variable domain, remainder taken from reference TRBV7-9 and TRBJ1-4, is DTGVSQNPRHKITKRGQNVTFRCDPISEHNRLYWYRQTLGQGPEFLTYFQNEAQLEKSRLLSDRFSAERPKGSFSTLEIQRTEQGDSAMYLCASSVAGWKLFFGSGTQLSVL.

The chain employs TRBV12-3 or TRBV12-4 and TRBJ2-5; D remains unclear. Trimming took off 0 bases at V and 4 bases at J, with 9 bases between the two ends. The CDR3 is made up of 14 amino acids. The CDR3 DNA reads TGTGCCAGCAGTTTAGCGGGTGGTGGAGAGACCCAGTACTTC. Residues: CASSLAGGGETQYF.

To note about this clonotype: Being one base from a much bigger clone, this may be a read error. The final CDR3 position lacks the conserved phenylalanine or tryptophan, pointing to a likely read error. The chain joins TRBV4-2 to TRBJ2-5; D is unresolved. This CDR3 spans 14 amino acids. V lost 1 base, J lost 4 bases, and 10 bases lay in between. Germline V gives CDR1 LGHNA, CDR2 YNFKEQ. Here the CDR3 DNA reads TGTGCCAGCAGCCAAGTGAGGCTCGGAGAGACCCAGTACTTG. Translated: CASSQVRLGETQYL.

The chain combines TRBV7-8 with TRBJ1-5; 10 bases agree with TRBD1. The V and J ends lost 5 bases and 4 bases, in that order; junction bases with no gene match: 2. Germline V lookup: CDR1 SGHVS, CDR2 FQNEAQ. The CDR3 contains 14 residues. This CDR3 is CASSMDRGNQPQHF. The CDR3 DNA reads TGTGCCAGCAGCATGGACAGGGGGAATCAGCCCCAGCATTTT.

This clonotype appeared a single time. The genes are TRBV12-3 or TRBV12-4 and TRBJ2-2; 7 nucleotides line up with TRBD2. With 6 bases clipped from V and 5 bases from J, the junction kept 6 bases outside the gene matches. The CDR3 covers 14 residues. CDR3 sequence: CASRKELATGELFF. For the CDR3, the DNA is TGTGCCAGCAGAAAGGAACTAGCGACCGGGGAGCTGTTTTTT.

This clonotype appeared many times. The gene calls are TRBV29-1 and TRBJ2-1; maybe TRBD1 (5 bases). The CDR3 has 15 amino acids. Trimming removed 5 bases from V and 0 bases from J, with 14 bases in between. CDR1 is SQVTM and CDR2 is ANQGSEA in the germline V gene. CDR3 amino acids: CSVSPLRGSYNEQFF. CDR3 in DNA: TGCAGCGTTTCGCCTTTAAGGGGCTCCTACAATGAGCAGTTCTTC.

Ten or more counts support this clonotype. The rearrangement links TRBV20-1 to TRBJ2-1, with D maybe TRBD2 (5 bases). CDR1 and CDR2 from the germline V gene are DFQATT and SNEGSKA (reference sequence). The CDR3 is 10 amino acids. V gave up 8 bases and J gave up 12 bases, with 14 bases separating them. The CDR3 region has the DNA TGCAGTTTTCTCCGAGAGGGGCAGTTCTTC. Amino acid sequence: CSFLREGQFF.

The CDR3 nucleotides read TGTGCCAGCAGCTCGGACCGACCTCGGTTGGGAAACATTCAGTACTTC. It encodes CASSSDRPRLGNIQYF. This rearrangement joins TRBV5-5 to TRBJ2-4; D call uncertain. CDR3 size: 16 residues. Germline loops: CDR1 SGHKS, CDR2 YYEKEE (reference sequence). V was cut by 3 bases and J by 6 bases, with 19 bases left in between.

The sample holds a few counts of this clonotype. This chain connects TRBV25-1 to TRBJ1-5; possible D gene TRBD1, 5 bases. Germline lookup yields CDR1 MGHDK and CDR2 SYGVNS. Trimming removed 4 bases from V and 5 bases from J, with 21 bases in between. The CDR3 is made up of 17 amino acids. The CDR3 DNA follows: TGTGCCAGCAGTGCATCTACCCGGGGAGGGGATGATCAGCCCCAGCATTTT. This encodes CASSASTRGGDDQPQHF. The full variable domain, completed using reference TRBV25-1 and TRBJ1-5, is EADIYQTPRYLVIGTGKKITLECSQTMGHDKMYWYQQDPGMELHLIHYSYGVNSTEKGDLSSESTVSRIRTEHFPLTLESARPSHTSQYLCASSASTRGGDDQPQHFGDGTRLSIL.

The genes are TRBV19 and TRBJ2-5, with 8 bases lining up with TRBD2. CDR1 and CDR2 from the germline V gene are LNHDA and SQIVND (reference sequence). This CDR3 comprises 18 residues. Trimming took 2 bases from V and 1 from J; bases not matched to a gene: 12. Here the CDR3 DNA reads TGTGCCAGTAGTATATCCCTGGCGGGGGGACCCTCCCAAGAGACCCAGTACTTC. Residues: CASSISLAGGPSQETQYF.

This clonotype was recorded at least ten times. This chain joins TRBV20-1 and TRBJ2-1, with 12 bases lining up with TRBD2. The germline gives CDR1 DFQATT, CDR2 SNEGSKA (reference sequence). The CDR3 totals 17 residues. The ends lost 0 bases at V and 8 bases at J; junction bases unmatched: 11. The CDR3 loop is CSARDPRLAGGGDEQFF. CDR3 coding DNA: TGCAGTGCTAGAGATCCCCGGCTAGCGGGAGGGGGCGATGAGCAGTTCTTC.

This clonotype has a single count. The chain has TRBV3-1 and TRBJ2-5, with TRBD2 matching 7 bases. The CDR3 covers 17 residues. The trim removed 0 bases at V and 0 bases at J, leaving 7 bases unmatched. Germline CDR1 LGHDT, CDR2 YNNKEL (reference sequence). The CDR3 nucleotides read TGTGCCAGCAGCCAAGATCCTAGCGGACCGTACCAAGAGACCCAGTACTTC. It specifies CASSQDPSGPYQETQYF.

This clonotype showed up just a few times. The rearrangement joins TRBV7-2 to TRBJ2-7, with D perhaps matching TRBD2 (5 bases). V lost 3 bases, J lost 3 bases, and 9 bases lay in between. Germline CDR1 is SGHTA and CDR2 is FQGNSA. This CDR3 is built from 13 residues. The CDR3 is CASSLSSNYEQYF. In DNA, the CDR3 is TGTGCCAGCAGCTTGTCTAGCAACTACGAGCAGTACTTC. Together with reference TRBV7-2 and TRBJ2-7, the CDR3 gives the full variable domain: GAGVSQSPSNKVTEKGKDVELRCDPISGHTALYWYRQSLGQGLEFLIYFQGNSAPDKSGLPSDRFSAERTGGSVSTLTIQRTQQEDSAVYLCASSLSSNYEQYFGPGTRLTVT.

This clonotype was counted ten times or more. This chain joins TRBV12-3 or TRBV12-4 and TRBJ2-7; TRBD2 matches at 9 bases. This CDR3 region has 15 residues. Losses at the gene ends were 6 bases for V and 2 bases for J; bases not matched to a gene: 8. The CDR3 sequence: CASSLTRLAAYEQYF. The CDR3 DNA is TGTGCCAGCAGCCTAACCCGACTAGCGGCCTACGAGCAGTACTTC.

This clonotype was counted many times. The chain combines TRBV20-1 with TRBJ2-6; 8 nucleotides line up with TRBD1. CDR1 DFQATT and CDR2 SNEGSKA come from the germline V gene (reference sequence). The CDR3 spans 15 residues. The J segment lost 0 bases and the V segment lost 5 bases, leaving 3 bases of the junction unmatched. CDR3 coding DNA: TGCAGTGCTTCGGGACAGGTCTCTGGGGCCAACGTCCTGACTTTC. Protein: CSASGQVSGANVLTF.

This chain links TRBV6-6 with TRBJ1-2; 8 positions match TRBD1. Germline-derived CDR1 and CDR2 are MNHNY and SVGAGI (reference sequence). The CDR3 runs to 14 residues. V gave up 6 bases and J gave up 4 bases; unmatched junction bases: 7. CDR3 nucleotide sequence: TGTGCCAGCAGGGGGCCCGGGACAGGCTATGGCTACACCTTC. Translation: CASRGPGTGYGYTF.

The chain's CDR3 is CSARGSSQETQYF. The CDR3 DNA reads TGCAGTGCTAGGGGGAGCAGCCAAGAGACCCAGTACTTC. V usage is TRBV20-1 and J usage is TRBJ2-5; D perhaps matches TRBD2 (5 bases). CDR3 size: 13 residues. V was pared by 3 bases and J by 1 base, with 9 bases between. Germline CDR1 reads DFQATT; CDR2 reads SNEGSKA (reference sequence).

The gene calls are TRBV14 and TRBJ1-6; possible D gene TRBD1, 6 bases. The CDR3 totals 15 residues. CDR1 is SGHDN and CDR2 is FVKESK in the germline V gene. Between the trimmed V and J ends, which lost 4 bases and 10 bases, there was a span of 17 bases. CDR3 in amino acids: CASSPRWTVGSPLHF. DNA of the CDR3: TGTGCCAGCAGCCCCAGATGGACAGTGGGGTCACCCCTCCACTTT.

This clonotype turned up a few times. V and J are TRBV4-2 and TRBJ2-3, with 16 bases matching TRBD2. The CDR3 is 20 residues long. J gave up 2 bases and V 5 bases, and 13 bases lay outside the gene matches. In germline, CDR1 is LGHNA, CDR2 YNFKEQ. The CDR3 DNA is TGTGCCAGCAGCGCCAGATTGGGACTAGCGGGGGGGCGGGTCACAGATACGCAGTATTTT. This sequence encodes CASSARLGLAGGRVTDTQYF.

This clonotype was recorded a few times. The J gene is TRBJ2-7, the V gene TRBV2; no definite D call. This CDR3 has 12 amino acids. CDR1 is SNHLY and CDR2 is FYNNEI in the germline V gene. The V gene lost 3 bases and the J gene lost 3 bases, with 6 bases spanning the gap. The DNA of the CDR3 is TGTGCCAGCAGTGAGTTAGTCTACGAGCAGTACTTC. This codes for CASSELVYEQYF.

The rearrangement joins TRBV5-4 to TRBJ2-1; 11 nucleotides align to TRBD2. V shed 0 bases, J shed 10 bases, and the junction held 9 bases outside the gene matches. Per the germline V gene, CDR1 is SGHNT and CDR2 is YYREEE (reference sequence). This CDR3 comprises 16 residues. The CDR3 loop reads CASSLELAGGFGEQFF. In nucleotides, the CDR3 is TGTGCCAGCAGCTTGGAGCTAGCGGGAGGATTCGGGGAGCAGTTCTTC. Full variable domain (missing parts from reference TRBV5-4 and TRBJ2-1): ETGVTQSPTHLIKTRGQQVTLRCSSQSGHNTVSWYQQALGQGPQFIFQYYREEENGRGNFPPRFSGLQFPNYSSELNVNALELDDSALYLCASSLELAGGFGEQFFGPGTRLTVL.

This clonotype appeared a few times. In DNA form, the CDR3 reads TGTGCCAGCAGTACAGGGGTTTATCAGCCCCAGCATTTT. Protein: CASSTGVYQPQHF. This rearrangement joins TRBV6-5 to TRBJ1-5, with 7 nucleotides matching TRBD1. The CDR3 has 13 residues. The germline V gene encodes CDR1 MNHEY and CDR2 SVGAGI. Trimming cost V 5 bases and J 5 bases; bases outside gene matches: 3.

This clonotype was observed at least ten times. The rearrangement links TRBV10-3 to TRBJ2-3; D gene ambiguous. Trimming took 4 bases from V and 8 from J, leaving 22 bases between them. CDR3 length equals 16 residues. Germline-derived CDR1 and CDR2 are ENHRY and SYGVKD. The CDR3 protein is CAISATPGQFGGTQYF. CDR3 sequence (DNA): TGTGCCATCAGTGCTACGCCAGGTCAATTTGGTGGTACGCAGTATTTT.

This clonotype was counted a few times. The rearrangement links TRBV7-2 to TRBJ2-1; 8 bases fit TRBD2. V shed 0 bases, J shed 7 bases, and the junction held 8 bases outside the gene matches. This CDR3 comprises 16 residues. Germline CDR1 reads SGHTA; CDR2 reads FQGNSA. CDR3 bases: TGTGCCAGCAGCTTAGCAGTCGGGAGGGCCTCAAATGAGCAGTTCTTC. Residues: CASSLAVGRASNEQFF.

V gene TRBV27 combines with J gene TRBJ2-7; 11 bases are shared with TRBD2. This CDR3 has 17 residues. Germline CDR1 and CDR2: MNHEY and SMNVEV (reference sequence). Losses at the gene ends were 2 bases for V and 3 bases for J; bases not matched to a gene: 9. CDR3 DNA sequence: TGTGCCAGCAGTTTAAAAGGTCTAGCGGGAGGCTTCTACGAGCAGTACTTC. Amino acids: CASSLKGLAGGFYEQYF.

This chain uses TRBV24-1 with TRBJ2-3; perhaps TRBD2 as D (6 bases). The CDR3 covers 16 residues. The V and J ends lost 2 bases and 2 bases respectively, with 13 bases between them. Germline assignment: CDR1 KGHDR and CDR2 SFDVKD. Here the CDR3 reads CATSDSRESPTDTQYF. For the CDR3, the DNA is TGTGCCACCAGTGATTCCCGGGAGTCCCCCACAGATACGCAGTATTTT.

The chain employs TRBV28 and TRBJ2-1; unclear D gene. Germline CDR1 and CDR2: MDHEN and SYDVKM. V lost 3 bases and J lost 2, with 23 bases in between. CDR3 size: 19 residues. The CDR3 loop is CASSFCRERHLCPYNEQFF. In DNA, the CDR3 is TGTGCCAGCAGTTTCTGCCGTGAACGGCACCTCTGCCCCTACAATGAGCAGTTCTTC.

There are many counts of this clonotype. This chain connects TRBV12-3 or TRBV12-4 to TRBJ2-2; no firm D call. Trimming cost V 2 bases and J 6 bases, with 4 bases left between them. The CDR3 runs to 12 residues. Here the CDR3 reads CASSLLSGELFF. CDR3 nucleotides: TGTGCCAGCAGTTTACTCTCCGGGGAGCTGTTTTTT.

This chain joins TRBV6-2 or TRBV6-3 and TRBJ2-1, with a weak D call TRBD2 (6 bases). This CDR3 is built from 15 residues. The germline gives CDR1 MNHEY, CDR2 SVGEGT. V gave up 4 bases and J gave up 4 bases, with 14 bases separating them. CDR3 bases: TGTGCCAGCAGTTCCCGGACAAGCGGGTACAATGAGCAGTTCTTC. Amino acids: CASSSRTSGYNEQFF.

This clonotype is judged medium-sized. The rearrangement joins TRBV20-1 to TRBJ1-2, with 9 bases matching TRBD1. The CDR3 covers 16 residues. CDR1 and CDR2 from the germline V gene are DFQATT and SNEGSKA (reference sequence). J gave up 6 bases and V 3 bases, and 14 bases lay outside the gene matches. The CDR3 nucleotides are TGCAGTGCTAGTCTCTCCACCCGGGGGACAGGGAATGGCTACACCTTC. It codes for CSASLSTRGTGNGYTF.